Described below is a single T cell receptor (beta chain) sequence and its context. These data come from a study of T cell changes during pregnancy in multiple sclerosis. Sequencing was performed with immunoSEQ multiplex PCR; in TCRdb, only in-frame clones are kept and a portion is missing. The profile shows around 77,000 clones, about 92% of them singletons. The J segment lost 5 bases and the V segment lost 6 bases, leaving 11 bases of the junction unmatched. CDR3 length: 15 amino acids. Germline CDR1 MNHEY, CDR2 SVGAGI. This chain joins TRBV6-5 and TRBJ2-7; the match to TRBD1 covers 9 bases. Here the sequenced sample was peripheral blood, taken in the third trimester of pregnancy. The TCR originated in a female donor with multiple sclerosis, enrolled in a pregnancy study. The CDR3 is CASSLVGQGFNEQYF. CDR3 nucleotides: TGTGCCAGCAGCCTCGTGGGACAGGGTTTCAACGAGCAGTACTTC.